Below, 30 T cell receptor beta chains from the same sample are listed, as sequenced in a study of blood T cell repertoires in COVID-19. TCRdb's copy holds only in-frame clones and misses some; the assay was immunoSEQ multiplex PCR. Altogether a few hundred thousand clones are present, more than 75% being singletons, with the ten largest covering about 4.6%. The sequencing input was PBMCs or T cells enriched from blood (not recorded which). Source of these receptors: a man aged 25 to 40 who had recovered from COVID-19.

The CDR3 region is CASSPPDRGVTYQPQHF. In DNA, the CDR3 is TGTGCCAGCTCACCGCCTGACAGGGGGGTTACGTATCAGCCCCAGCATTTT. The rearrangement joins TRBV18 to TRBJ1-5; TRBD1 aligns across 9 bases. J was trimmed by 5 bases and V by 3 bases; bases with no gene match: 11. This CDR3 is built from 17 residues. Germline assignment: CDR1 KGHSH and CDR2 LQKENI.

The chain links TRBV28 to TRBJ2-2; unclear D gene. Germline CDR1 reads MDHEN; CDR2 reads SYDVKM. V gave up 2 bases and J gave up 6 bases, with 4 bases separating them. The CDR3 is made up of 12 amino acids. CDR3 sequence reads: CASSLDSGELFF. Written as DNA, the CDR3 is TGTGCCAGCAGTTTAGACTCCGGGGAGCTGTTTTTT.

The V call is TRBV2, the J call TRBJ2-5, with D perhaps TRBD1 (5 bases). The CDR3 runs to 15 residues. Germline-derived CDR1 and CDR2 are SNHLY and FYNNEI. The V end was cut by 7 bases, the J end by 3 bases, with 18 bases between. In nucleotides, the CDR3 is TGTGCCAGCACCCTACCAGGCGCAGGGAAAGAGACCCAGTACTTC. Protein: CASTLPGAGKETQYF.

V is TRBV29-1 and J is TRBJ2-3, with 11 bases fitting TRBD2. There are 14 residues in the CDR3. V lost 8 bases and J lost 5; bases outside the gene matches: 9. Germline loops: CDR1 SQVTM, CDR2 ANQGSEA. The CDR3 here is CSSSTSGTGDTQYF. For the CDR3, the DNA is TGCAGCTCCTCGACTAGCGGGACCGGAGATACGCAGTATTTT.

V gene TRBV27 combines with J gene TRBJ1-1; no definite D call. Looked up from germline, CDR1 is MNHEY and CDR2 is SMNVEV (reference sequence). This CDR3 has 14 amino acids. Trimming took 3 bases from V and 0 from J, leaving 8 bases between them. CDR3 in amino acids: CASSFTRLNTEAFF. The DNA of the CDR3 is TGTGCCAGCAGTTTTACCCGGTTGAACACTGAAGCTTTCTTT.

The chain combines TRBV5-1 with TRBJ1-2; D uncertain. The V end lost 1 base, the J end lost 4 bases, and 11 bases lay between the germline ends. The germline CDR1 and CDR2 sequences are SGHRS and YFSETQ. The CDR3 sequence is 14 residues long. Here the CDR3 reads CASSLISLRYGYTF. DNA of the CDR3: TGCGCCAGCAGCTTGATTTCTCTCCGCTATGGCTACACCTTC.

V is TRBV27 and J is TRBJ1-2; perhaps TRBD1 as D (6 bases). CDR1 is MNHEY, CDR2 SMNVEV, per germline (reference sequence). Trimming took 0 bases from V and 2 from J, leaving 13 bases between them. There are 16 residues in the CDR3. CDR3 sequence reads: CASSLSPWGGNYGYTF. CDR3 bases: TGTGCCAGCAGTTTATCGCCCTGGGGGGGCAACTATGGCTACACCTTC.

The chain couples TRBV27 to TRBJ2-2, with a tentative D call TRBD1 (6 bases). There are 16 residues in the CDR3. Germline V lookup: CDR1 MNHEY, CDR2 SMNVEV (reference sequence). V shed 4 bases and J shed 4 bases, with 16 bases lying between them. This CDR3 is CASSSPRTEATGELFF. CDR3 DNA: TGTGCCAGCAGTTCCCCTCGGACAGAAGCCACCGGGGAGCTGTTTTTT.

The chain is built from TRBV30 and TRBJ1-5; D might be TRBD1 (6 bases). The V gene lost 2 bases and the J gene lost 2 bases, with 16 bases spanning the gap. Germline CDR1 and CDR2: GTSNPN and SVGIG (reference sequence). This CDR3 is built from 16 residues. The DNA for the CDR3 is TGTGCCTGGAGTCCCCGGGGCAGGGGAGGCAATCAGCCCCAGCATTTT. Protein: CAWSPRGRGGNQPQHF.

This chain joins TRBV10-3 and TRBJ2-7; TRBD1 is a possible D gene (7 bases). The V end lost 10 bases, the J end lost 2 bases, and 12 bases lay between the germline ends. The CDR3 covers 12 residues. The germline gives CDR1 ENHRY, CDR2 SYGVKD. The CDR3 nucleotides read TGTGCCACCAGCAGGGGGGCCTACGAGCAGTACTTC. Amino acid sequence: CATSRGAYEQYF.

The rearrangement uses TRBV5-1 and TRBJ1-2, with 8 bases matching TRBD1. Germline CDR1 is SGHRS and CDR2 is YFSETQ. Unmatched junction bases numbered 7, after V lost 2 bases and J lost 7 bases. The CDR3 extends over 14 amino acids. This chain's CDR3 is CASSFADRVTGYTF. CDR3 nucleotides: TGCGCCAGCAGCTTCGCGGACAGGGTGACTGGCTACACCTTC.

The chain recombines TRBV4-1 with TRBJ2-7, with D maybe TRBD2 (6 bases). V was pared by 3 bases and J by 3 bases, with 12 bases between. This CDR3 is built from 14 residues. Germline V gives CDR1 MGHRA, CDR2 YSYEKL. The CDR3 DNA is TGCGCCAGCAGCCAGAGGCAGGGAGGCTACGAGCAGTACTTC. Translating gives CASSQRQGGYEQYF.

In DNA, the CDR3 is TGCAGTGCTAGTAATGCGGGACAGGTCTACGAGCAGTACTTC. Translating gives CSASNAGQVYEQYF. The chain is built from TRBV20-1 and TRBJ2-7; 8 positions match TRBD1. This CDR3 has 14 residues. From germline, CDR1 is DFQATT and CDR2 SNEGSKA (reference sequence). The trim removed 3 bases at V and 3 bases at J, leaving 7 bases unmatched.

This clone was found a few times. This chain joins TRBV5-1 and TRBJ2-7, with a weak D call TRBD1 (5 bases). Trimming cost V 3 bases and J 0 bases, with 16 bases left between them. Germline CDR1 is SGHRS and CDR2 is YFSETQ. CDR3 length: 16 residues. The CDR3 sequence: CASSWGTATYSYEQYF. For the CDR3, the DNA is TGCGCCAGCAGCTGGGGCACGGCGACCTACTCCTACGAGCAGTACTTC.

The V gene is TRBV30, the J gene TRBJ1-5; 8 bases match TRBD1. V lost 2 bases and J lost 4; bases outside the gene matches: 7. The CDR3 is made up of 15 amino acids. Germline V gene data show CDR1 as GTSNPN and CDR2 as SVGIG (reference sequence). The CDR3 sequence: CAWSTTTGANQPQHF. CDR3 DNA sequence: TGTGCCTGGAGTACAACGACAGGGGCAAATCAGCCCCAGCATTTT.

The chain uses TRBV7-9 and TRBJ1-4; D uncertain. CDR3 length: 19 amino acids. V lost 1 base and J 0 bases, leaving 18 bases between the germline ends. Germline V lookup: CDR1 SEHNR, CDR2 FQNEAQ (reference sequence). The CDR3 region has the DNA TGTGCCAGCAGCTTAGAACCCCCTGTAGTAGAAGCAACTAATGAAAAACTGTTTTTT. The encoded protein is CASSLEPPVVEATNEKLFF.

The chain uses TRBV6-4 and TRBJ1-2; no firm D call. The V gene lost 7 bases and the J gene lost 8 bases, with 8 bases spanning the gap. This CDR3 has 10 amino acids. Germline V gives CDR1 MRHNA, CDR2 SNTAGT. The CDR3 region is CASTRYGYTF. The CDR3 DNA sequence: TGTGCCAGCACCAGATACGGCTACACCTTC.

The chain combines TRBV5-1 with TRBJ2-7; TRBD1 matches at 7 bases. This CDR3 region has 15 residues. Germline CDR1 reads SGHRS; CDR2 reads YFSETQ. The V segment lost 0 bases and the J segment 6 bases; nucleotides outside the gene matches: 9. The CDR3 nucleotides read TGCGCCAGCAGCTTGGGCGACAGGGCGATCCCCGAGCAGTACTTC. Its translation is CASSLGDRAIPEQYF.

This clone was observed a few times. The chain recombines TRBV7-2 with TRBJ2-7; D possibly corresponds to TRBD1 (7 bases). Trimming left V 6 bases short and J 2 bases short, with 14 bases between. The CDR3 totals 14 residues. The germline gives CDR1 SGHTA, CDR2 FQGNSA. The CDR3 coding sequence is TGTGCCAGCAGATTTCAGGGGGGCCCCTACGAGCAGTACTTC. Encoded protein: CASRFQGGPYEQYF.

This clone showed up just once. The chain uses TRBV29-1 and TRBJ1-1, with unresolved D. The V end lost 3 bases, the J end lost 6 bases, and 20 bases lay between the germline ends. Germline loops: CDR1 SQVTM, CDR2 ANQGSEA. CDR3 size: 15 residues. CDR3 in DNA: TGCAGCGTTGACTCCCGGGGTCCGGCATCGGCTGAAGCTTTCTTT. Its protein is CSVDSRGPASAEAFF.

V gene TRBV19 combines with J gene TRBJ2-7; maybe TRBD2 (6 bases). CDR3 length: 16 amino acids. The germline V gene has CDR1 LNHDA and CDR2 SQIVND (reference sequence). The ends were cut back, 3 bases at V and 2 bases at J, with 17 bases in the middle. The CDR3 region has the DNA TGTGCCAGTAGTATCGGGGCGGGGAGTATTCCCTACGAGCAGTACTTC. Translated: CASSIGAGSIPYEQYF. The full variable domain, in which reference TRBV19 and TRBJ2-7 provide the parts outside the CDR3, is DGGITQSPKYLFRKEGQNVTLSCEQNLNHDAMYWYRQDPGQGLRLIYYSQIVNDFQKGDIAEGYSVSREKKESFPLTVTSAQKNPTAFYLCASSIGAGSIPYEQYFGPGTRLTVT.

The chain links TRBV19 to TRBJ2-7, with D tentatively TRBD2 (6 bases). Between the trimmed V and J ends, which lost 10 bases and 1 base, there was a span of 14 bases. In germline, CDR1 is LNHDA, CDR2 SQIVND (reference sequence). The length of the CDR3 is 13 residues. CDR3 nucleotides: TGTGCCACCCGGCGGGATCCTTCCTACGAGCAGTACTTC. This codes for CATRRDPSYEQYF. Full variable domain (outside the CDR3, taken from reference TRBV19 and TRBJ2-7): DGGITQSPKYLFRKEGQNVTLSCEQNLNHDAMYWYRQDPGQGLRLIYYSQIVNDFQKGDIAEGYSVSREKKESFPLTVTSAQKNPTAFYLCATRRDPSYEQYFGPGTRLTVT.

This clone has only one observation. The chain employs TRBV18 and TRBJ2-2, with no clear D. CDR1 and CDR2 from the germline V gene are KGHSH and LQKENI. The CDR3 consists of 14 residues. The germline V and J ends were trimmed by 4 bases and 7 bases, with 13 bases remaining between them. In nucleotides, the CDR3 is TGTGCCAGCTCACTTCCCTCGGTTGGCGGGGAGCTGTTTTTT. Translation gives CASSLPSVGGELFF.

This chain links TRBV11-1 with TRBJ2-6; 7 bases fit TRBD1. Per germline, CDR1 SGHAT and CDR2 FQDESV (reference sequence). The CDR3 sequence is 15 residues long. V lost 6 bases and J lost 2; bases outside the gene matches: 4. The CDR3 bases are TGTGCCAGCAGGGGAACAGGGGCTGGGGCCAACGTCCTGACTTTC. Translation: CASRGTGAGANVLTF.

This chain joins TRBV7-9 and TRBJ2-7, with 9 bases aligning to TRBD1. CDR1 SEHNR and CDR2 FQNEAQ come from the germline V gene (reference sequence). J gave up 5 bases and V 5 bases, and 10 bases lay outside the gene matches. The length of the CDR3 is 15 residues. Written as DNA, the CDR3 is TGTGCCAGCAGCCGACCGGGACAGGGCATCCACGAGCAGTACTTC. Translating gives CASSRPGQGIHEQYF.

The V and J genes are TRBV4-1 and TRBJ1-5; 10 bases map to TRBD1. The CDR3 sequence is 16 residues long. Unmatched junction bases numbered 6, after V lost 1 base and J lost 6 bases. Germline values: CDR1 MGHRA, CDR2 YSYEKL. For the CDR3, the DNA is TGCGCCAGCAGCCAAGCGACAGGGGGCAAGGGTCAGCCCCAGCATTTT. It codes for CASSQATGGKGQPQHF.

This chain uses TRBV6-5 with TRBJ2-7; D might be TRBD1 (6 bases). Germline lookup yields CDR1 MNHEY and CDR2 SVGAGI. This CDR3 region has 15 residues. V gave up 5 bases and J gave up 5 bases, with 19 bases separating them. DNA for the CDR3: TGTGCCAGCAGTAGGGGAAGGGGGTCACACCACGAGCAGTACTTC. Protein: CASSRGRGSHHEQYF.

DNA of the CDR3: TGTGCCAGCAGGGGAGCCGAGCAGTACTTC. It yields the protein CASRGAEQYF. J is TRBJ2-7 and V is TRBV11-2; maybe TRBD2 (5 bases). Trimming pared 6 bases from V and 6 bases from J, leaving 6 bases between. The length of the CDR3 is 10 residues. Germline loops: CDR1 SGHAT, CDR2 FQNNGV.

As DNA, the CDR3 is TGTGCCTCCAAGAGTCCAGGGAACACCGGGGAGCTGTTTTTT. Amino acids: CASKSPGNTGELFF. V gene TRBV2 combines with J gene TRBJ2-2; D not certain. This CDR3 is 14 amino acids long. Germline V gene sequence: CDR1 SNHLY, CDR2 FYNNEI. The V end was cut by 11 bases, the J end by 1 base, with 14 bases between.

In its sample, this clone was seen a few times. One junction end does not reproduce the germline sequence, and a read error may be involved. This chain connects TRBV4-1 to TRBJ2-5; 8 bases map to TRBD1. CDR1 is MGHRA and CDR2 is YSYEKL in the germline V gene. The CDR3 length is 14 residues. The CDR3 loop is CASSQRTPDRAVNF. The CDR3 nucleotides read TGCGCCAGCAGCCAAAGAACGCCGGACAGGGCGGTGAACTTC.